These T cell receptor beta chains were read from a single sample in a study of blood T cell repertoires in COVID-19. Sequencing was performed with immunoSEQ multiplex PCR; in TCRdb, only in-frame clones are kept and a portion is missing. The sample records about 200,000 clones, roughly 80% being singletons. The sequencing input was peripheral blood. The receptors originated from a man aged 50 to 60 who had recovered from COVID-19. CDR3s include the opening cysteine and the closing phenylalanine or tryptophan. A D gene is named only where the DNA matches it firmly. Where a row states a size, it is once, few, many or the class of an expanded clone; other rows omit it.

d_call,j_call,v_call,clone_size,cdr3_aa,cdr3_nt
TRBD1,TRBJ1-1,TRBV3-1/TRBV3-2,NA,CASSPGQGETEAFF,TGTGCCAGCAGCCCAGGACAGGGCGAGACTGAAGCTTTCTTT
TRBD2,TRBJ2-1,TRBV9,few,CASSTGGLAGLEQFF,TGTGCCAGCAGCACAGGGGGACTAGCGGGCCTCGAGCAGTTCTTC
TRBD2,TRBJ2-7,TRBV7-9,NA,CASSFGLAAYEQYF,TGTGCCAGCAGCTTCGGGCTAGCGGCCTACGAGCAGTACTTC
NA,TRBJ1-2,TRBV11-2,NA,CASSSSVGGGSGYTF,TGTGCCAGCAGCTCCTCCGTCGGGGGAGGGAGCGGCTACACCTTC
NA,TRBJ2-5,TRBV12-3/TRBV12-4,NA,CASRRGETQYF,TGTGCCAGCCGAAGAGGGGAGACCCAGTACTTC
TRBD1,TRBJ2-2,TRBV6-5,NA,CASRPTGGPGELFF,TGTGCCAGCAGACCGACAGGGGGGCCCGGGGAGCTGTTTTTT
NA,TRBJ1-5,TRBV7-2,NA,CASSFTGSEQPQHF,TGTGCCAGCAGCTTTACAGGGTCGGAACAGCCCCAGCATTTT
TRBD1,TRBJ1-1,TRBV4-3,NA,CASSPTGVGDTEAFF,TGCGCCAGCAGCCCGACAGGGGTTGGGGACACTGAAGCTTTCTTT
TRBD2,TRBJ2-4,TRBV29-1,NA,CSVEDPSGTSKNIQYF,TGCAGCGTTGAAGACCCTTCCGGGACTAGCAAAAACATTCAGTACTTC
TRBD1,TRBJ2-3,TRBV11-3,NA,CASSHRTGGTDTQYF,TGTGCCAGCAGCCATCGGACAGGGGGCACAGATACGCAGTATTTT
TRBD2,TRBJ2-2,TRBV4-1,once,CASSVRTSGSHTGELFF,TGCGCCAGCAGCGTCCGGACTAGCGGGAGTCACACCGGGGAGCTGTTTTTT
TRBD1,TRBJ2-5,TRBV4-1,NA,CASSPPGQTQETQYF,TGCGCCAGCAGCCCCCCGGGACAGACCCAAGAGACCCAGTACTTC
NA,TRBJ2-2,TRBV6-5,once,CASSPGGRVTGELFF,TGTGCCAGCAGCCCCGGGGGGCGGGTCACCGGGGAGCTGTTTTTT
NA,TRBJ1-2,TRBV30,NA,CAWSRSGQGRSGYTF,TGTGCCTGGAGTCGCTCTGGGCAGGGGCGGAGTGGCTACACCTTC
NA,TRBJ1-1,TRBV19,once,CASSIGRGRDTEAFF,TGTGCCAGTAGTATAGGTCGAGGTCGGGACACTGAAGCTTTCTTT
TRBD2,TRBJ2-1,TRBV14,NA,CASSQDLGAGGNEQFF,TGTGCCAGCAGCCAAGATCTAGGGGCGGGAGGGAATGAGCAGTTCTTC
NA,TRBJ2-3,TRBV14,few,CASSHGRHTDTQYF,TGTGCCAGCAGCCACGGCAGACACACAGATACGCAGTATTTT
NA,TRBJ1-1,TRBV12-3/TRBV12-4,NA,CASSFEGEGWAFF,TGTGCCAGCAGTTTCGAGGGTGAAGGGTGGGCTTTCTTT
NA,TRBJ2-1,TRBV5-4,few,CASTKWELERVYYNEQFF,TGTGCCAGCACCAAGTGGGAACTAGAAAGGGTATACTACAATGAGCAGTTCTTC
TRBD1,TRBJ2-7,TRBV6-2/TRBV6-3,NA,CASSSAGGYEQYF,TGTGCCAGCAGTTCAGCAGGGGGTTACGAGCAGTACTTC
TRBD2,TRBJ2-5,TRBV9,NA,CASSVQPGLAGGPEETQYF,TGTGCCAGCAGCGTGCAACCGGGACTAGCGGGAGGGCCGGAGGAGACCCAGTACTTC
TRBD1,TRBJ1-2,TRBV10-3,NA,CAISESSPGQGVHGYTF,TGTGCCATCAGTGAGTCGAGTCCGGGACAGGGAGTTCATGGCTACACCTTC
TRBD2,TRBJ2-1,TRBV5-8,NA,CASSHSGRAVSYNEQFF,TGTGCCAGCAGTCACAGCGGGAGGGCCGTTTCCTACAATGAGCAGTTCTTC
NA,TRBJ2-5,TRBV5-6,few,CASSSRDWGEETQYF,TGTGCCAGCAGCTCCCGGGACTGGGGGGAAGAGACCCAGTACTTC
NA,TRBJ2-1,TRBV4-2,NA,CASSPTTATSSYNEQFF,TGTGCCAGCAGCCCAACGACGGCCACTAGCTCCTACAATGAGCAGTTCTTC
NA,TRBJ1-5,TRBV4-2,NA,CASSQDGASNQPQHF,TGTGCCAGCAGCCAAGATGGGGCAAGCAATCAGCCCCAGCATTTT
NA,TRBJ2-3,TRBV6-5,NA,CASTNTDTQYF,TGTGCCAGCACAAACACAGATACGCAGTATTTT
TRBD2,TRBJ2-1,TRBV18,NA,CASSPRLAERNEQFF,TGTGCCAGCTCACCACGGCTAGCGGAACGCAATGAGCAGTTCTTC
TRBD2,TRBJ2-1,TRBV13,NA,CASTRRPLSLFALAGINEQFF,TGTGCCAGCACTCGTCGTCCTCTCAGCTTATTCGCCCTAGCGGGTATCAATGAGCAGTTCTTC
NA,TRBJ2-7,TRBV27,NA,CASSLTLTGSYEQYF,TGTGCCAGCAGTTTGACCTTGACAGGCTCCTACGAGCAGTACTTC
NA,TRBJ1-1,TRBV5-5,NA,CASSLMHRETEAFF,TGTGCCAGCAGCTTGATGCACAGGGAAACTGAAGCTTTCTTT
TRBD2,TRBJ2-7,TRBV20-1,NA,CSASWFTGGRVREQYF,TGCAGTGCTAGTTGGTTTACAGGCGGGAGGGTAAGGGAGCAGTACTTC
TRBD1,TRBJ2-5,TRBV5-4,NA,CASSSQGEYQETQYF,TGTGCCAGCAGCTCGCAGGGGGAGTACCAAGAGACCCAGTACTTC
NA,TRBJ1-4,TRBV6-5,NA,CASSSYIATNEKLFF,TGTGCCAGCAGTTCTTACATTGCAACTAATGAAAAACTGTTTTTT
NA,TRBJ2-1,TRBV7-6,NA,CASSLAPGAGYNEQFF,TGTGCCAGCAGCTTAGCGCCAGGGGCGGGCTACAATGAGCAGTTCTTC
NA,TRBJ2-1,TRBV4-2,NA,CASSRGRDRSNEQFF,TGTGCCAGCAGCCGAGGGCGGGACAGAAGTAATGAGCAGTTCTTC
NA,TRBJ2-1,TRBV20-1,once,CSAARDSEQFF,TGCAGTGCCGCGCGGGACTCCGAGCAGTTCTTC
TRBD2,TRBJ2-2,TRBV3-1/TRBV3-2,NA,CASSPYGLAGGSFGELFF,TGTGCCAGCAGCCCCTATGGACTAGCGGGAGGATCTTTCGGGGAGCTGTTTTTT
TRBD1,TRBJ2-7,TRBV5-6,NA,CASRSGTVGDEQYF,TGTGCCAGCAGATCCGGGACAGTAGGCGACGAGCAGTACTTC
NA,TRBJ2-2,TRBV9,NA,CASRPEAGSNTGELFF,TGTGCCAGCAGACCTGAGGCGGGCTCGAACACCGGGGAGCTGTTTTTT
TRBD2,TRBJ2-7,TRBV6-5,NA,CAGAGEFHEQYF,TGTGCCGGAGCGGGGGAGTTCCACGAGCAGTACTTC
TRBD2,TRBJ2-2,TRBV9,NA,CASSVEPSGRVSYDTGELFF,TGTGCCAGCAGCGTAGAGCCTAGCGGGAGGGTTTCCTATGACACCGGGGAGCTGTTTTTT
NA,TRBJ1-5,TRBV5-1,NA,CASNVEGHQPQHF,TGCGCCAGCAATGTGGAGGGACATCAGCCCCAGCATTTT
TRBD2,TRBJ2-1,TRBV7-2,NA,CASSLTSRTYNEQFF,TGTGCCAGCAGCTTGACTAGCAGGACATACAATGAGCAGTTCTTC
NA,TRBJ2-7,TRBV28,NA,CASRSRVWPYEQYF,TGTGCCAGCAGATCGCGGGTGTGGCCCTACGAGCAGTACTTC
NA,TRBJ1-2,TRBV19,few,CASRYRDTVLGGYTF,TGTGCCAGTAGATACCGGGACACGGTGCTGGGGGGCTACACCTTC
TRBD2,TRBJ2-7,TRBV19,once,CASRPGLAGYEQYF,TGTGCCAGTAGACCGGGACTAGCGGGCTACGAGCAGTACTTC
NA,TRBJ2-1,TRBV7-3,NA,CASSLIVADSHNEQFF,TGTGCCAGCAGCTTAATTGTGGCGGATTCCCACAATGAGCAGTTCTTC
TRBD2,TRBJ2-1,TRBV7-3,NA,CASSPNRLPGGDEQFF,TGTGCCAGCAGCCCTAATCGACTACCCGGGGGGGATGAGCAGTTCTTC
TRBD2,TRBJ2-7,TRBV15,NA,CATSQRILRSTSKGYEQYF,TGTGCCACCAGCCAGAGGATATTACGTTCGACTAGCAAGGGCTACGAGCAGTACTTC
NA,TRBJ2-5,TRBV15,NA,CATSMWGAKETQYF,TGTGCCACCAGCATGTGGGGCGCGAAGGAGACCCAGTACTTC
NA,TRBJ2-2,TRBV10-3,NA,CAISPGWNTGELFF,TGTGCCATCAGCCCCGGGTGGAACACCGGGGAGCTGTTTTTT
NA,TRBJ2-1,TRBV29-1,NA,CSVRHGGDEQFF,TGCAGCGTCCGACATGGAGGGGATGAGCAGTTCTTC
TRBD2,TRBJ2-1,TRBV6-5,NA,CASSYSRDYHEQFF,TGTGCCAGCAGTTACTCGAGGGACTACCATGAGCAGTTCTTC
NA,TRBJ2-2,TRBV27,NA,CASSLRGRNTGELFF,TGTGCCAGCAGTTTACGAGGTCGGAACACCGGGGAGCTGTTTTTT
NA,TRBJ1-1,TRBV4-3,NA,CASSQTYRVTEAFF,TGCGCCAGCAGCCAAACATACAGGGTAACTGAAGCTTTCTTT
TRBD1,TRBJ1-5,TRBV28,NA,CASTTLHSQGAGSNQPQHF,TGTGCCAGCACAACGCTGCACTCACAGGGGGCTGGTAGCAATCAGCCCCAGCATTTT
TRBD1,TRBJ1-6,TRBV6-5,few,CASKGTVLSNSPLHF,TGTGCCAGCAAGGGGACAGTCCTTAGTAATTCACCCCTCCACTTT
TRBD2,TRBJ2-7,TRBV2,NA,CASRNPSGRIEQYF,TGTGCCAGCAGAAACCCTAGCGGTCGTATCGAGCAGTACTTC